This T cell receptor beta chain was captured by sequencing in a study of TIL therapy for anti-PD-1-resistant metastatic lung cancer. The overall study: Most patients had lung adenocarcinoma; a few tumors were EGFR-mutant, two ALK-rearranged; half smoked currently or formerly. Findings and limits, study-wide: Infused TIL clonotypes partially replaced the baseline blood repertoire, then decayed over months.

Remarks on this clone: The antigen is not known.

This sample's time point: pre-treatment sample, taken before nivolumab and TIL therapy. The immunoSEQ assay was v3. TCRdb's table, derived via immunoSEQ multiplex PCR, lists solely in-frame clones and lacks some. This table has some 57,000 clones, roughly 84% appearing once. The clonotype originates from a person aged 25-80 years with non-small cell lung cancer. Source: blood, taken at baseline.

The DNA of the CDR3 is TGTGCCAGCAGCTTAGGACAGGGAACATTCTACGAGCAGTACTTC. This encodes CASSLGQGTFYEQYF. This sequence joins TRBV7-6 and TRBJ2-7; 7 bases map to TRBD1. The CDR3 runs 15 residues. Germline lookup yields CDR1 SGHVS and CDR2 FNYEAQ. V trimming: 1 base; J trimming: 3 bases; junction bases outside the gene matches: 6. Full variable domain (remainder filled in from reference TRBV7-6 and TRBJ2-7): GAGVSQSPRYKVTKRGQDVALRCDPISGHVSLYWYRQALGQGPEFLTYFNYEAQQDKSGLPNDRFSAERPEGSISTLTIQRTEQRDSAMYRCASSLGQGTFYEQYFGPGTRLTVT.